This T cell receptor beta chain was identified during a study of T cell repertoires in cytomegalovirus infection. Across the study: Public TCR beta signature analysis indicated the presence of both CMV infection and matching HLA type. The study, taken as a whole, reports: Cumulative frequency of public TCR beta families picked out carriers of CMV plus the relevant HLA. In two of eight donors, the top clonotype was HLA-C-restricted CMV-specific.

This CDR3 region has 16 residues. The V end lost 1 base, the J end lost 0 bases, and 13 bases lay between the germline ends. The germline gives CDR1 LGHDT, CDR2 YNNKEL (reference sequence). Concerning this clonotype itself: Its specificity is unknown.

TCRdb re-called the reads with MiXCR, one entry per CDR3 protein. The sample has 200,000 to 250,000 distinct CDR3 sequences, 20% to 25% seen once; the top ten hold 15% to 20%. The sequenced sample consisted of CD8+ T cells from PBMCs. This chain connects TRBV3-1 to TRBJ2-7; no definite D call. The sequence was collected from a human donor in good health (CMV status not recorded). Some clones in this sample may be carry-over from other donors' samples. For the CDR3, the DNA is TGTGCCAGCAGCCAAGTCGGGCAGGACGTCTCCTACGAGCAGTACTTC. Translation: CASSQVGQDVSYEQYF.